The next 10 T cell receptor beta chains were all read from a single sample in a study of post-analysis software for immune sequencing data. Unique molecular identifiers were built into the TCR beta cDNA libraries. One entry per CDR3 protein results from TCRdb running MiXCR on the PCR reads. The profile shows 380,000 or so distinct CDR3 sequences, roughly 30% of them singletons. Study-wide points: Higher frequency in patients than in controls was seen for about five TRBV segments, with TRBV5-6, TRBV5-1 and TRBV20-1 among them.

For these TCRs, the target antigens are not known. The specimen was blood. All receptors come from a girl aged 10 to 17 with multiple sclerosis.

As regards this clonotype: A clone one base away is much larger, so this may be a read error. V usage is TRBV20-1 and J usage is TRBJ2-1; 7 bases align to TRBD2. This CDR3 comprises 17 residues. Germline V gene data show CDR1 as DFQATT and CDR2 as SNEGSKA (reference sequence). CDR3 region: CSAYYPGLPRFTNGQFF. The CDR3 bases are TGCAGTGCTTATTATCCGGGACTACCTAGATTCACGAATGGGCAGTTCTTC.

This clonotype was observed at least ten times. The CDR3 coding sequence is TGCAGTGCCCTCCCTTCCAGGTGGAACACTGAAGCTTTCTTT. Protein sequence: CSALPSRWNTEAFF. The rearrangement uses TRBV20-1 and TRBJ1-1; D not resolved. The CDR3 is 14 residues long. The germline V and J ends were trimmed by 6 bases and 1 base, with 15 bases remaining between them. Germline V gives CDR1 DFQATT, CDR2 SNEGSKA (reference sequence).

The chain employs TRBV9 and TRBJ2-3, with 8 bases matching TRBD2. The CDR3 has 17 residues. Per germline, CDR1 SGDLS and CDR2 YYNGEE. V lost 4 bases to trimming and J lost 2 bases; unmatched junction nucleotides: 12. Here the CDR3 DNA reads TGTGCCAGCAGCCCTCCTAGGGCGGGGGGTTTCACAGATACGCAGTATTTT. Amino acids: CASSPPRAGGFTDTQYF.

This clonotype was counted only a few times. V usage is TRBV7-9 and J usage is TRBJ1-5; D might be TRBD1 (5 bases). Germline CDR1 is SEHNR and CDR2 is FQNEAQ (reference sequence). With 1 base removed from V and 5 bases from J, the gap between germline ends came to 12 bases. The CDR3 totals 15 residues. Written as DNA, the CDR3 is TGTGCCAGCAGCTTAGGGGGCCCTTTCGATCAGCCCCAGCATTTT. The encoded protein is CASSLGGPFDQPQHF.

J is TRBJ2-3 and V is TRBV20-1; 12 bases are shared with TRBD2. The CDR3 is 15 amino acids. Germline V gives CDR1 DFQATT, CDR2 SNEGSKA (reference sequence). J was trimmed by 1 base and V by 3 bases; bases with no gene match: 2. The CDR3 coding sequence is TGCAGTGCTAGTCGGACTAGCGGGGGCACAGATACGCAGTATTTT. It yields the protein CSASRTSGGTDTQYF.

The chain carries TRBV5-5 and TRBJ1-4, with a tentative D call TRBD1 (5 bases). The CDR3 length is 16 residues. Germline V gives CDR1 SGHKS, CDR2 YYEKEE (reference sequence). Trimming took 0 bases from V and 5 from J, leaving 14 bases between them. The CDR3 region has the DNA TGTGCCAGCAGCTTGGAACCGGGACGGCCGAATGAAAAACTGTTTTTT. This encodes CASSLEPGRPNEKLFF.

The gene calls are TRBV24-1 and TRBJ1-2, with D possibly matching TRBD1 (5 bases). This CDR3 is built from 14 residues. CDR1 and CDR2 from the germline V gene are KGHDR and SFDVKD. V lost 6 bases to trimming and J lost 6 bases, with 16 bases between them. For the CDR3, the DNA is TGTGCCACCAGTCGGCGTGGGGGTGAGGATGGCTACACCTTC. Its protein is CATSRRGGEDGYTF.

The gene calls are TRBV4-1 and TRBJ2-4; no clear D gene. Looked up from germline, CDR1 is MGHRA and CDR2 is YSYEKL. The CDR3 loop spans 15 amino acids. The germline V and J ends were trimmed by 4 bases and 0 bases, with 10 bases remaining between them. The CDR3 DNA reads as TGCGCCAGCAGCCTCCTCAATCTAGCCAAAAACATTCAGTACTTC. Translating gives CASSLLNLAKNIQYF.

Only one count was recorded for this clonotype. The CDR3 region has the DNA TGTGCCACCAGTGACACCGTGTGGGGGACTGAGCAGTTCTTC. It yields the protein CATSDTVWGTEQFF. This chain joins TRBV24-1 and TRBJ2-1, with D perhaps being TRBD1 or TRBD2 (5 bases each). V gave up 4 bases and J gave up 9 bases, with 15 bases separating them. CDR1 is KGHDR and CDR2 is SFDVKD in the germline V gene. This CDR3 has 14 residues.

The rearrangement joins TRBV4-1 to TRBJ1-2; no clear D. CDR3 length: 14 residues. Per the germline V gene, CDR1 is MGHRA and CDR2 is YSYEKL. The V and J ends lost 3 bases and 0 bases respectively, with 8 bases between them. CDR3 in DNA: TGCGCCAGCAGCCAGGCAGGCTCTAACTATGGCTACACCTTC. This gives the protein CASSQAGSNYGYTF.